This T cell receptor beta chain was captured in a study of beta chain features in type 1 diabetes. The authors reverse transcribed all of the isolated RNA, so sequencing captured expressed TCRB transcripts. Here immunoSEQ multiplex PCR was the method, and the copy in TCRdb shows in-frame clones only, minus some. Here the sample spans approximately 330,000 clones, more than 9.5% being singletons. From germline, CDR1 is SGHTA and CDR2 FQGNSA. CDR3 length equals 15 residues. Trimming pared 0 bases from V and 4 bases from J, leaving 10 bases between. In the case of this clone: Its antigen remains unknown.

Study conclusions and caveats: TCRB CDR3 length was moderately but significantly reduced in all four CD4+ subsets of Type 1 diabetes patients. VDJ junctions from patients with type 1 diabetes contained fewer insertions and more deletions.

The TCR sequence derives from a woman under 40 in good health. The specimen was naive CD4+ T cells from blood. This chain joins TRBV7-2 and TRBJ2-1; D might be TRBD2 (6 bases). CDR3 region: CASSLAAGPYNEQFF. In nucleotides, the CDR3 is TGTGCCAGCAGCTTAGCAGCGGGCCCTTACAATGAGCAGTTCTTC. Full variable domain (outside the CDR3, taken from reference TRBV7-2 and TRBJ2-1): GAGVSQSPSNKVTEKGKDVELRCDPISGHTALYWYRQSLGQGLEFLIYFQGNSAPDKSGLPSDRFSAERTGGSVSTLTIQRTQQEDSAVYLCASSLAAGPYNEQFFGPGTRLTVL.